This TCR beta chain came from a study of T cell changes during pregnancy in multiple sclerosis. Repertoires were generated with immunoSEQ multiplex PCR, while TCRdb's copy carries only in-frame clones and drops some. The data hold about 70,000 clones, with about 93% observed a single time. The specimen comprised CD4+ T cells from peripheral blood mononuclear cells, sampled after pregnancy. The receptor was isolated from a female donor with multiple sclerosis, enrolled in a pregnancy study.

CDR3 DNA sequence: TGTGCCTGGAGCACAGGGGGTACGAGGGAGACCCAGTACTTC. This encodes CAWSTGGTRETQYF. The chain links TRBV30 to TRBJ2-5, with TRBD1 matching over 8 bases. Germline V gene lookup returns CDR1 GTSNPN and CDR2 SVGIG (reference sequence). The V gene end was trimmed by 3 bases and the J gene end by 5 bases; junction bases not matched to a gene: 8. The CDR3 covers 14 residues.